This T cell receptor (beta chain) stems from a study of shared clonotypes between healthy human individuals. Between the trimmed V and J ends, which lost 2 bases and 2 bases, there was a span of 9 bases. The CDR3 loop spans 14 amino acids. Germline loops: CDR1 SGHRS, CDR2 YFSETQ. This table comes from immunoSEQ multiplex PCR, and its TCRdb copy is limited to in-frame clones, with some not included. The data hold 2 million to 3 million clones, with under 95% observed a single time. Comments on this clone: The antigen is not known.

Study-wide results and limits: Owing to a small donor count, the genetic and exposure-history diversity represented was limited. Rarefaction analysis demonstrated incomplete sorted-subset sequencing notwithstanding large depth. Non-shared clonotypes had lower generation probabilities than those shared by all four donors.

The receptor was isolated from a man in his late teens or twenties in good health. Some clones in this sample may be carry-over from other donors' samples. The specimen sequenced was naive CD4+ T cells from PBMCs. Subset reported: CD45RA+ positively selected. This chain links TRBV5-1 with TRBJ2-3; no clear D gene. The CDR3 sequence is CASSLEVTTDTQYF. DNA of the CDR3: TGCGCCAGCAGCTTAGAGGTGACCACAGATACGCAGTATTTT.